The text below deals with one T cell receptor (beta chain). Its antigen remains unknown. Trimming took off 10 bases at V and 6 bases at J, with 18 bases between the two ends. Germline CDR1 and CDR2: MNHEY and SVGAGI. CDR3 length: 14 residues. Only in-frame clones appear in the TCRdb table, and some are missing; sequencing was by immunoSEQ multiplex PCR. The sample has about 88,000 clones; around 96% are singletons. This entry belongs to a study of cytomegalovirus exposure and HLA in healthy donors. Study outcomes and limitations: Rarity characterized most TCR sequences, yet some public TCRs appeared in many donors. The study recorded 160 or so TCR beta chains that were cytomegalovirus-associated.

The clonotype was recovered from a man aged 18 to 30 in good health and CMV-seronegative. The sequenced material came from PBMCs. The rearrangement links TRBV6-5 to TRBJ2-2; D possibly corresponds to TRBD1 (6 bases). This CDR3 is CATHRAPSSGELFF. Here the CDR3 DNA reads TGTGCCACCCACAGGGCCCCTTCGTCCGGGGAGCTGTTTTTT.